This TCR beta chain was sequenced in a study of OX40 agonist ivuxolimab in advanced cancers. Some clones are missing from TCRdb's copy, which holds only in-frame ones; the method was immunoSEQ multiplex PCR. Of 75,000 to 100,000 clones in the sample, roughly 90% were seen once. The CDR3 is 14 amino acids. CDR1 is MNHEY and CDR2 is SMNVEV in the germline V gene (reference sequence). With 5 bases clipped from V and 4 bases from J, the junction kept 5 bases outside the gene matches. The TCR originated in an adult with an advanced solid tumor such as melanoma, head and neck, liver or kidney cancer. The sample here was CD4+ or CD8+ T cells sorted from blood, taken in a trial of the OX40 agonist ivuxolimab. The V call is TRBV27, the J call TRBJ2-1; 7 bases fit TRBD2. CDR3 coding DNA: TGTGCCAGCAGTCTCCTAGCGGCGTACAATGAGCAGTTCTTC. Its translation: CASSLLAAYNEQFF.